The next 31 T cell receptor beta chains were all read from a single sample in a study of T cells after posttransplantation cyclophosphamide. Some clones are missing from TCRdb's copy, which holds only in-frame ones; the method was immunoSEQ multiplex PCR. Of tens of thousands of clones in the sample, roughly 92% were seen once. Sample: PBMCs. Every receptor here comes from a woman aged 50 to 60 in good health and a related stem cell transplant donor.

The chain links TRBV25-1 to TRBJ2-7, with 7 bases identical to TRBD1. Germline CDR1 and CDR2: MGHDK and SYGVNS. The junction had 2 bases not matched to a gene; V was cut back by 3 bases and J by 3 bases. The CDR3 runs to 13 residues. CDR3 loop: CASSETGRYEQYF. CDR3 in DNA: TGTGCCAGCAGTGAGACAGGGCGCTACGAGCAGTACTTC.

V gene TRBV11-2 combines with J gene TRBJ2-5, with 10 bases identical to TRBD2. There are 16 residues in the CDR3. Germline V gene lookup returns CDR1 SGHAT and CDR2 FQNNGV. With 1 base clipped from V and 5 bases from J, the junction kept 7 bases outside the gene matches. The CDR3 region is CASSLGGSGGAETQYF. The DNA for the CDR3 is TGTGCCAGCAGCTTAGGAGGGAGCGGGGGGGCGGAGACCCAGTACTTC.

V and J are TRBV7-8 and TRBJ2-2; TRBD2 matches 9 bases. Germline values: CDR1 SGHVS, CDR2 FQNEAQ. V lost 7 bases to trimming and J lost 4 bases; unmatched junction nucleotides: 16. There are 18 residues in the CDR3. CDR3 DNA sequence: TGTGCCAGCACCCCCGGAGGCGGGGGGGCTGTGGTCACCGGGGAGCTGTTTTTT. Encoded protein: CASTPGGGGAVVTGELFF.

The chain combines TRBV5-6 with TRBJ2-1; D not resolved. V lost 1 base, J lost 3 bases, and 2 bases lay in between. Per germline, CDR1 SGHDT and CDR2 YYEEEE. CDR3 length: 12 amino acids. DNA of the CDR3: TGTGCCAGCAGCTTGCTCTACAATGAGCAGTTCTTC. This translates into CASSLLYNEQFF.

The chain combines TRBV5-7 with TRBJ2-6; D perhaps matches TRBD2 (6 bases). TRBV5-7 is assigned to the ORF class and has an uncertain function. The length of the CDR3 is 17 residues. The ends were cut back, 4 bases at V and 0 bases at J, with 14 bases in the middle. CDR3 loop: CASSRGLTVSGANVLTF. In nucleotides, the CDR3 is TGTGCCAGCAGCAGGGGACTTACGGTCTCTGGGGCCAACGTCCTGACTTTC.

V and J are TRBV5-1 and TRBJ1-4, with D hard to call. Trimming left V 4 bases short and J 0 bases short, with 10 bases between. The CDR3 loop spans 15 amino acids. Per the germline V gene, CDR1 is SGHRS and CDR2 is YFSETQ. CDR3 in DNA: TGCGCCAGCAGCCTCGACTACGCAACTAATGAAAAACTGTTTTTT. It codes for CASSLDYATNEKLFF.

The chain employs TRBV9 and TRBJ2-5, with 11 bases aligning to TRBD1. J gave up 2 bases and V 3 bases, and 9 bases lay outside the gene matches. CDR1 is SGDLS and CDR2 is YYNGEE in the germline V gene. This CDR3 is 17 amino acids long. The CDR3 nucleotides read TGTGCCAGCAGCGGAACAGGGACAGGGGGGTCTCAAGAGACCCAGTACTTC. Amino acid sequence: CASSGTGTGGSQETQYF.

The chain has TRBV10-2 and TRBJ1-1, with D tentatively TRBD1 (5 bases). Germline loops: CDR1 WSHSY, CDR2 SAAADI. The CDR3 has 15 residues. V was clipped by 7 bases and J by 2 bases, with 17 bases between them. CDR3 sequence: CASKGTVGGNTEAFF. CDR3 nucleotides: TGCGCCAGCAAAGGGACGGTGGGGGGAAACACTGAAGCTTTCTTT.

The chain couples TRBV7-9 to TRBJ2-4; D unclear. Trimming left V 1 base short and J 1 base short, with 11 bases between. Germline V gives CDR1 SEHNR, CDR2 FQNEAQ (reference sequence). The CDR3 has 16 residues. DNA of the CDR3: TGTGCCAGCAGCTTAGATACATGGTCGGCCAAAAACATTCAGTACTTC. Its protein product is CASSLDTWSAKNIQYF.

This rearrangement joins TRBV27 to TRBJ2-7; D uncertain. The CDR3 has 13 amino acids. With 5 bases removed from V and 1 base from J, the gap between germline ends came to 9 bases. Germline V gene sequence: CDR1 MNHEY, CDR2 SMNVEV (reference sequence). CDR3 DNA sequence: TGTGCCAGCAGTCACTCCTTTTCCTACGAGCAGTACTTC. It encodes CASSHSFSYEQYF.

The chain employs TRBV12-1 and TRBJ2-7; the table gives TRBD2 as D, unverified against the DNA. TRBV12-1 is annotated as a pseudogene. The CDR3 consists of 17 residues. In DNA, the CDR3 is TGTGCCAGCGAGATCATCGAGGGTGTAATTTATCGCTACGAGCAGTACTTC. It translates to CASEIIEGVIYRYEQYF.

The rearrangement joins TRBV6-5 to TRBJ2-7, with D perhaps matching TRBD1 (7 bases). The germline CDR1 and CDR2 sequences are MNHEY and SVGAGI. The ends were cut back, 6 bases at V and 1 base at J, with 16 bases in the middle. The CDR3 runs 15 residues. The CDR3 sequence is CASSGGTDYSYEQYF. DNA of the CDR3: TGTGCCAGCAGCGGAGGGACAGACTATTCCTACGAGCAGTACTTC.

This clone was recorded only once. The chain is built from TRBV6-1 and TRBJ2-2; D might be TRBD1 (5 bases). The CDR3 has 15 residues. Trimming left V 0 bases short and J 5 bases short, with 10 bases between. Germline V gene lookup returns CDR1 MNHNS and CDR2 SASEGT. CDR3 protein: CASSEAWGLTGELFF. Written as DNA, the CDR3 is TGTGCCAGCAGTGAAGCCTGGGGCTTAACCGGGGAGCTGTTTTTT.

V usage is TRBV7-9 and J usage is TRBJ1-1; unclear D gene. CDR1 and CDR2 from the germline V gene are SEHNR and FQNEAQ (reference sequence). With 8 bases removed from V and 2 bases from J, the gap between germline ends came to 15 bases. The CDR3 is made up of 14 amino acids. This CDR3 reads CASSGEGTNTEAFF. The CDR3, as DNA: TGTGCCAGCTCCGGGGAGGGAACAAACACTGAAGCTTTCTTT.

The chain couples TRBV15 to TRBJ2-7; perhaps TRBD1 as D (6 bases). This CDR3 region has 14 residues. V lost 3 bases and J lost 3, with 12 bases in between. Germline loops: CDR1 LNHNV, CDR2 YYDKDF (reference sequence). CDR3 amino acids: CATSSGYRDYEQYF. The CDR3 nucleotides read TGTGCCACCAGCAGCGGATACAGGGACTACGAGCAGTACTTC.

This chain links TRBV5-6 with TRBJ2-3; possible D gene TRBD2, 5 bases. CDR3 length equals 15 residues. In germline, CDR1 is SGHDT, CDR2 YYEEEE. V lost 1 base, J lost 4 bases, and 13 bases lay in between. Here the CDR3 reads CASSLLSSGSDTQYF. The CDR3 nucleotides are TGTGCCAGCAGCTTGTTGTCTTCGGGGTCAGATACGCAGTATTTT.

The chain carries TRBV30 and TRBJ2-7; 10 bases line up with TRBD1. Germline CDR1 is GTSNPN and CDR2 is SVGIG (reference sequence). The V segment lost 0 bases and the J segment 5 bases; nucleotides outside the gene matches: 4. The CDR3 has 14 amino acids. CDR3 residues: CAWSVGGTGDEQYF. In nucleotides, the CDR3 is TGTGCCTGGAGTGTAGGGGGGACAGGGGACGAGCAGTACTTC.

This chain links TRBV29-1 with TRBJ1-2; D is possibly TRBD1 (6 bases). Trimming removed 0 bases at V and 8 bases at J, with 16 bases between. This CDR3 has 14 residues. Germline V gives CDR1 SQVTM, CDR2 ANQGSEA. The CDR3 sequence is CSVEDRGGQLGYTF. The CDR3 nucleotides read TGCAGCGTTGAAGATCGGGGGGGGCAACTAGGCTACACCTTC.

This rearrangement joins TRBV5-1 to TRBJ2-5; D may be TRBD2 (6 bases). CDR3 size: 15 residues. V lost 1 base and J 5 bases, leaving 15 bases between the germline ends. Germline lookup yields CDR1 SGHRS and CDR2 YFSETQ. In nucleotides, the CDR3 is TGCGCCAGCAGCTTGAGTCAAGGAGGAGGGGAGACCCAGTACTTC. Protein sequence: CASSLSQGGGETQYF.

The V and J genes are TRBV7-8 and TRBJ1-5; 9 positions agree with TRBD1. Germline V lookup: CDR1 SGHVS, CDR2 FQNEAQ. This CDR3 spans 15 amino acids. V lost 5 bases and J lost 2; bases outside the gene matches: 4. The CDR3 DNA reads TGTGCCAGCAGCACCAGGGACAGGGGCAATCAGCCCCAGCATTTT. Its translation is CASSTRDRGNQPQHF.

This chain uses TRBV5-8 with TRBJ1-3, with D possibly matching TRBD1 (6 bases). V shed 2 bases and J shed 0 bases, with 9 bases lying between them. This CDR3 region has 15 residues. CDR1 and CDR2 from the germline V gene are SGHTS and YDEGEE. DNA for the CDR3: TGTGCCAGCAGCTTTCAACAGGGCTCTGGAAACACCATATATTTT. The encoded protein is CASSFQQGSGNTIYF.

The V call is TRBV5-6, the J call TRBJ2-5, with 7 bases fitting TRBD1. The end of the DNA fits TRBJ2-7 better, so the J call may be wrong. The CDR3 runs 13 residues. CDR1 is SGHDT, CDR2 YYEEEE, per germline. The CDR3 nucleotides are TGTGCCAGCAGCGTAGGACAGGTCTACGAGCAGTACTTC. It specifies CASSVGQVYEQYF.

The V call is TRBV19, the J call TRBJ2-2, with 9 bases identical to TRBD2. Germline V gives CDR1 LNHDA, CDR2 SQIVND (reference sequence). V lost 5 bases to trimming and J lost 4 bases; unmatched junction nucleotides: 2. This CDR3 has 14 amino acids. This CDR3 is CASSLAGLTGELFF. The CDR3 DNA sequence: TGTGCCAGTAGTCTAGCGGGACTCACCGGGGAGCTGTTTTTT. The variable domain in full, with the rest retrieved from reference TRBV19 and TRBJ2-2, is DGGITQSPKYLFRKEGQNVTLSCEQNLNHDAMYWYRQDPGQGLRLIYYSQIVNDFQKGDIAEGYSVSREKKESFPLTVTSAQKNPTAFYLCASSLAGLTGELFFGEGSRLTVL.

This clone was seen a handful of times. The chain has TRBV5-5 and TRBJ2-1, with 7 bases matching TRBD1. Per germline, CDR1 SGHKS and CDR2 YYEKEE (reference sequence). Trimming removed 3 bases from V and 5 bases from J; junction bases left unmatched: 8. This CDR3 has 15 amino acids. The CDR3 DNA reads as TGTGCCAGCAGCTCCCCAGGGGGAGAGAACAATGAGCAGTTCTTC. Residues: CASSSPGGENNEQFF. Full variable domain (missing parts from reference TRBV5-5 and TRBJ2-1): DAGVTQSPTHLIKTRGQQVTLRCSPISGHKSVSWYQQVLGQGPQFIFQYYEKEERGRGNFPDRFSARQFPNYSSELNVNALLLGDSALYLCASSSPGGENNEQFFGPGTRLTVL.

The chain links TRBV9 to TRBJ2-7, with a possible D match to TRBD2 (6 bases). V was cut by 3 bases and J by 4 bases, with 14 bases left in between. This CDR3 spans 14 amino acids. Looked up from germline, CDR1 is SGDLS and CDR2 is YYNGEE. The DNA for the CDR3 is TGTGCCAGCAGCGCCTCGACTAGTGCGTACGAGCAGTACTTC. Protein: CASSASTSAYEQYF.

This clone has only one observation. This rearrangement joins TRBV9 to TRBJ1-1; maybe TRBD1 (5 bases). The CDR3 contains 13 residues. Trimming stripped 0 bases from V and 4 bases from J, with 7 bases between. Germline V gene data show CDR1 as SGDLS and CDR2 as YYNGEE. Here the CDR3 reads CASSVGQGTEAFF. The CDR3 coding sequence is TGTGCCAGCAGCGTAGGTCAGGGCACTGAAGCTTTCTTT.

A single count supports this clone. The rearrangement joins TRBV5-5 to TRBJ1-3, with 7 bases lining up with TRBD1. V dropped 0 bases and J dropped 2; count of bases not matched to a gene: 5. There are 16 residues in the CDR3. CDR1 is SGHKS and CDR2 is YYEKEE in the germline V gene (reference sequence). The CDR3: CASSLGGTETGNTIYF. The CDR3 DNA sequence: TGTGCCAGCAGCTTGGGGGGGACAGAAACTGGAAACACCATATATTTT.

The chain joins TRBV13 to TRBJ2-5; 13 bases line up with TRBD2. Trimming at V came to 0 bases and at J to 2 bases, leaving 3 bases not matched to a gene. CDR1 PRHDT and CDR2 FYEKMQ come from the germline V gene (reference sequence). This CDR3 spans 17 amino acids. The DNA of the CDR3 is TGTGCCAGCAGCTTAGGGGGACTAGCGGGATTTCAAGAGACCCAGTACTTC. Encoded protein: CASSLGGLAGFQETQYF.

The chain is built from TRBV5-5 and TRBJ1-1; the D is unclear. Germline V gene lookup returns CDR1 SGHKS and CDR2 YYEKEE (reference sequence). Trimming took 0 bases from V and 6 from J, leaving 15 bases between them. The CDR3 runs 15 residues. In nucleotides, the CDR3 is TGTGCCAGCAGCTTGGAATTGGGAGGTTCTGCTGAAGCTTTCTTT. As protein: CASSLELGGSAEAFF.

This chain uses TRBV19 with TRBJ1-5, with a weak D call TRBD1 (6 bases). Per germline, CDR1 LNHDA and CDR2 SQIVND (reference sequence). The V end was cut by 7 bases, the J end by 4 bases, with 8 bases between. This CDR3 comprises 12 residues. The CDR3 reads CASNGQNQPQHF. In nucleotides, the CDR3 is TGTGCCAGTAACGGACAGAATCAGCCCCAGCATTTT.

Turning to this clone: The germline gene is not matched at one end of the junction; a read error may be the cause. The chain is built from TRBV7-8 and TRBJ2-6, with D unclear. The CDR3 covers 15 residues. CDR1 and CDR2 from the germline V gene are SGHVS and FQNEAQ. The CDR3 region is CASSLLSSRANVLTF. CDR3 DNA sequence: TGTGCCAGCAGCTTATTAAGCTCTAGGGCCAACGTCCTGACTTTC.